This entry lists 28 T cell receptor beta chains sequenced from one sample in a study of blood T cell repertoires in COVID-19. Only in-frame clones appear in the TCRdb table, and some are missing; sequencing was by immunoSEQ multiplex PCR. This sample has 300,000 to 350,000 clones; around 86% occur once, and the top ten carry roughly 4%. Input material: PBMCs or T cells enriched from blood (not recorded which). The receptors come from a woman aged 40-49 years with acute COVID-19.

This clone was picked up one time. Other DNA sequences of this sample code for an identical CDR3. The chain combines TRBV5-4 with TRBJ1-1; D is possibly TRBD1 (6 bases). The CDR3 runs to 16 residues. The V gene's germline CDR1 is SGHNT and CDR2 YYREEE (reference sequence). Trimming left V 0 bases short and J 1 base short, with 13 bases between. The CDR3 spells CASSLALGQSNTEAFF. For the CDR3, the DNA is TGTGCCAGCAGCTTGGCCCTGGGACAATCGAACACTGAAGCTTTCTTT.

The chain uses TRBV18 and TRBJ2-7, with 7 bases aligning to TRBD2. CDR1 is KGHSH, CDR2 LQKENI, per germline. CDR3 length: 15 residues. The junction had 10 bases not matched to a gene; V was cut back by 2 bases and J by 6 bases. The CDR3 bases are TGTGCCAGCTCACCAAGCCTAGCGGAGGCCGCCGAGCAGTACTTC. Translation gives CASSPSLAEAAEQYF. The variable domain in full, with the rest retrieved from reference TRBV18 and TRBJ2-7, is NAGVMQNPRHLVRRRGQEARLRCSPMKGHSHVYWYRQLPEEGLKFMVYLQKENIIDESGMPKERFSAEFPKEGPSILRIQQVVRGDSAAYFCASSPSLAEAAEQYFGPGTRLTVT.

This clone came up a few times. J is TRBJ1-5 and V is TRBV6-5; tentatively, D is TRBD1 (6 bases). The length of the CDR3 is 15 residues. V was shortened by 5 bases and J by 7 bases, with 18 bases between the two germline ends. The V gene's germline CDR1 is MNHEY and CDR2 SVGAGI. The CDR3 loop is CASSLSGGRRQPQHF. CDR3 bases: TGTGCCAGCAGTCTCTCGGGGGGGCGCCGACAGCCCCAGCATTTT.

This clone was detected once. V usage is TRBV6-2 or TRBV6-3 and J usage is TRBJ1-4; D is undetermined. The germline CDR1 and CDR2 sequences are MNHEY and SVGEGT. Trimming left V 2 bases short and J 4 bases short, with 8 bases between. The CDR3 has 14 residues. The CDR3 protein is CASSYGRSNEKLFF. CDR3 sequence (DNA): TGTGCCAGCAGTTACGGCCGGAGTAATGAAAAACTGTTTTTT.

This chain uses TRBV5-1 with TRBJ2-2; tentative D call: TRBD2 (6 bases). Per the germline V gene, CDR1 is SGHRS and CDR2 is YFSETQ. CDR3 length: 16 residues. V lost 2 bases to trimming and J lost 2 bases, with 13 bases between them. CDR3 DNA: TGCGCCAGCAGCTTACTAGCTAACGTTAACACCGGGGAGCTGTTTTTT. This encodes CASSLLANVNTGELFF.

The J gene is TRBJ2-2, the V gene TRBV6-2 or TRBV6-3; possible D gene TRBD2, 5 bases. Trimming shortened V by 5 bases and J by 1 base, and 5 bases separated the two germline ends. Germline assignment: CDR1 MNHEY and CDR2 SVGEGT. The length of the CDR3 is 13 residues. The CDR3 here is CASSGRNTGELFF. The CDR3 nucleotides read TGTGCCAGCAGTGGGAGGAACACCGGGGAGCTGTTTTTT.

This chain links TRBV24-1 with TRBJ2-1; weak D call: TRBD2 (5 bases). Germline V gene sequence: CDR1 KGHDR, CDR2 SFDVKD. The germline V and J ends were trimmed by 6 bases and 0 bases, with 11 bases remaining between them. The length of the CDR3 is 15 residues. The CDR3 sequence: CATSRSGPSYNEQFF. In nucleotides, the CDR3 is TGTGCCACCAGTAGAAGCGGCCCCTCCTACAATGAGCAGTTCTTC.

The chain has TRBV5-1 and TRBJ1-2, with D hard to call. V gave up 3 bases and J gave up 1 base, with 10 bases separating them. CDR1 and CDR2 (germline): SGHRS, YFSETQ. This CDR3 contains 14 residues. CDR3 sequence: CASSYMTSNYGYTF. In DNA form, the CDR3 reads TGCGCCAGCAGCTATATGACAAGTAACTATGGCTACACCTTC.

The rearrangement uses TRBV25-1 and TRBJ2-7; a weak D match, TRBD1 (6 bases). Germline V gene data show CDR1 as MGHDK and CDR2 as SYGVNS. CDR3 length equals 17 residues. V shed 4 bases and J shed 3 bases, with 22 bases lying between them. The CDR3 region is CASSGFASRDTHYEQYF. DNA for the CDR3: TGTGCCAGCAGTGGGTTCGCTAGTAGGGACACACACTACGAGCAGTACTTC.

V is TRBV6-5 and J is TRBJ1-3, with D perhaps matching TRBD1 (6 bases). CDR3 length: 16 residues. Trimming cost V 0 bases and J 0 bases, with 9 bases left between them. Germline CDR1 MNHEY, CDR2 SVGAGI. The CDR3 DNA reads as TGTGCCAGCAGTTACTCACAGGGCGCCTCTGGAAACACCATATATTTT. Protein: CASSYSQGASGNTIYF.

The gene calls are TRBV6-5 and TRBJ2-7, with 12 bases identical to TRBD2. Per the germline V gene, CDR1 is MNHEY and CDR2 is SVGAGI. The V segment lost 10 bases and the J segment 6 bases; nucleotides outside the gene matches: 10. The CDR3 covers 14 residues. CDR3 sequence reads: CATGETSGSSEQYF. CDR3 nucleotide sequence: TGTGCCACCGGGGAGACTAGCGGGAGTTCCGAGCAGTACTTC.

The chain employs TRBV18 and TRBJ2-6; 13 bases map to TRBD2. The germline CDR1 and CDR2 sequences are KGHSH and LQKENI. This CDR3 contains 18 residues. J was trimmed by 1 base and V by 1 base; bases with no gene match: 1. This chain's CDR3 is CASSPRTSGSSGANVLTF. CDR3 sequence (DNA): TGTGCCAGCTCACCACGGACTAGCGGGAGTTCTGGGGCCAACGTCCTGACTTTC.

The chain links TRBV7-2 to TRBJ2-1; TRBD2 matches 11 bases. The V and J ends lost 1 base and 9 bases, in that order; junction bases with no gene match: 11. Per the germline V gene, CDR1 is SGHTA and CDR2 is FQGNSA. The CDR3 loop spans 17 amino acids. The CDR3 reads CASSLDGRISGRGEQFF. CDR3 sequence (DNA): TGTGCCAGCAGCTTAGATGGTCGGATTAGCGGGAGGGGTGAGCAGTTCTTC.

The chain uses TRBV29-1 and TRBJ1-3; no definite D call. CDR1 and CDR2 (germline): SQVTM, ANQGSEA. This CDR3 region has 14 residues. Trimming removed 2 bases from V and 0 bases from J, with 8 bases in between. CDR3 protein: CSVERSGSGNTIYF. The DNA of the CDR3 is TGCAGCGTTGAAAGGTCAGGCTCTGGAAACACCATATATTTT.

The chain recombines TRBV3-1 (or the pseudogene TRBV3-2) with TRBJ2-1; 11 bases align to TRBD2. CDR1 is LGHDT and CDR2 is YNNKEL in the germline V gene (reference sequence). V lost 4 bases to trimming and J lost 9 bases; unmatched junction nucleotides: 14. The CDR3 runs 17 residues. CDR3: CASSRDIPGLAAGEQFF. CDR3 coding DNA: TGTGCCAGCAGCCGGGATATACCGGGACTAGCGGCTGGTGAGCAGTTCTTC.

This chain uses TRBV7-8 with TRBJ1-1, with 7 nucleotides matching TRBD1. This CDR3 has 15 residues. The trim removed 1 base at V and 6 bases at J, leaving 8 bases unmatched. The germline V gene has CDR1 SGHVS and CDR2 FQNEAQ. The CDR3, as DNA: TGTGCCAGCAGCTTAGGATCGAGGGGGCGCGCTGAAGCTTTCTTT. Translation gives CASSLGSRGRAEAFF.

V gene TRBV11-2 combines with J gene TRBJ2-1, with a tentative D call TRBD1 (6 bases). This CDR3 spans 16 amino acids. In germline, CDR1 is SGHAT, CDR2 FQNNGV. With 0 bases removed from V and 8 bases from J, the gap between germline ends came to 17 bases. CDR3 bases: TGTGCCAGCAGCTTAGAAGGGGCGGTCAGGGGCCATGAGCAGTTCTTC. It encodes CASSLEGAVRGHEQFF.

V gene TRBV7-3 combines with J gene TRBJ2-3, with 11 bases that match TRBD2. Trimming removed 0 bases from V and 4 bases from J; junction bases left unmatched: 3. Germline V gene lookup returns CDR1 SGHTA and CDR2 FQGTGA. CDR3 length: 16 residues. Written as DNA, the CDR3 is TGTGCCAGCAGCTTAACTAGCGGGGGGGTGTCAGATACGCAGTATTTT. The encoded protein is CASSLTSGGVSDTQYF.

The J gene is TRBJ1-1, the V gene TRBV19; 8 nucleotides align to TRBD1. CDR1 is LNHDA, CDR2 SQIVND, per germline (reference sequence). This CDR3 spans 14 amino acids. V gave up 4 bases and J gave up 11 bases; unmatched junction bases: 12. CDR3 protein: CASSNDRGEFSAFF. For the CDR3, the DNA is TGTGCCAGTAGTAATGACAGGGGTGAGTTTTCGGCTTTCTTT.

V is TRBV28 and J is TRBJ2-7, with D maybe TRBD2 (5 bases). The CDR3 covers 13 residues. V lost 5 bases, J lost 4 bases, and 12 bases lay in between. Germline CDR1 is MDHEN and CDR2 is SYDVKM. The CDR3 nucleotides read TGTGCCAGCAGTCCGCACGGGAAGTACGAGCAGTACTTC. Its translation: CASSPHGKYEQYF.

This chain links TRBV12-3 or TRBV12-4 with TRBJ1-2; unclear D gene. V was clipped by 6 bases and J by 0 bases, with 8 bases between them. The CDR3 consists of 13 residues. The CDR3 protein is CASRESTNYGYTF. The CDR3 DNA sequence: TGTGCCAGCAGAGAGAGCACTAACTATGGCTACACCTTC.

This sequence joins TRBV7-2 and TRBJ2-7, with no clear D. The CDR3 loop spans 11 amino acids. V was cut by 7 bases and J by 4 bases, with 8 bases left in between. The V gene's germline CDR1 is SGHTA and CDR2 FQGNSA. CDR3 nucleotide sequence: TGTGCCAGCACATCAGGTTACGAGCAGTACTTC. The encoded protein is CASTSGYEQYF.

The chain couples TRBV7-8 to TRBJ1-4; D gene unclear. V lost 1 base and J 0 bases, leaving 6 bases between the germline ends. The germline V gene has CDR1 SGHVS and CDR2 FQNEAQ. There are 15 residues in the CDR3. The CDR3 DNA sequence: TGTGCCAGCAGCTTAGTCGTCGCAACTAATGAAAAACTGTTTTTT. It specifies CASSLVVATNEKLFF.

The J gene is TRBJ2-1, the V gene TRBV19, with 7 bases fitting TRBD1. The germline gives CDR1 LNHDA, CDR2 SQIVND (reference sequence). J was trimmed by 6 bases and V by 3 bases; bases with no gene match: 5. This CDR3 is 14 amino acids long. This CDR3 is CASSILGQLNEQFF. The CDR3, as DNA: TGTGCCAGTAGTATTTTGGGACAGCTCAATGAGCAGTTCTTC.

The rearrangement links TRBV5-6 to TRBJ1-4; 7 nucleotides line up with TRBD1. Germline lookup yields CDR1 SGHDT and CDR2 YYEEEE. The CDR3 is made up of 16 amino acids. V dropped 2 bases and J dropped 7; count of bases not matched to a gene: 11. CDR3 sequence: CASSFTGDREGEKLFF. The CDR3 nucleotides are TGTGCCAGCAGCTTTACTGGAGACAGGGAAGGTGAAAAACTGTTTTTT.

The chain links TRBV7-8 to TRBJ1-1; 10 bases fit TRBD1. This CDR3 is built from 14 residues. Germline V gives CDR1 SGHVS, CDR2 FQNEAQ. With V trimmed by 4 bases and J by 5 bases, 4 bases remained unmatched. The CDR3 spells CASSYGTGDTEAFF. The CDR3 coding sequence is TGTGCCAGCAGCTACGGGACAGGGGATACTGAAGCTTTCTTT. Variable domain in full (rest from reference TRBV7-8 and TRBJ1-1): GAGVSQSPRYKVAKRGQDVALRCDPISGHVSLFWYQQALGQGPEFLTYFQNEAQLDKSGLPSDRFFAERPEGSVSTLKIQRTQQEDSAVYLCASSYGTGDTEAFFGQGTRLTVV.

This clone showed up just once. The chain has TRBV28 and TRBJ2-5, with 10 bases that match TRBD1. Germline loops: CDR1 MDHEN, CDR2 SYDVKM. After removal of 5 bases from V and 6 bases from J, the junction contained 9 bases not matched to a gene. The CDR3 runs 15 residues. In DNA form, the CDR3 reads TGTGCCAGCAGTCTAGCAGGGACAGGGGCGAAGACCCAGTACTTC. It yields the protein CASSLAGTGAKTQYF. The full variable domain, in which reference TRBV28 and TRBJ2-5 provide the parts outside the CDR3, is DVKVTQSSRYLVKRTGEKVFLECVQDMDHENMFWYRQDPGLGLRLIYFSYDVKMKEKGDIPEGYSVSREKKERFSLILESASTNQTSMYLCASSLAGTGAKTQYFGPGTRLLVL.

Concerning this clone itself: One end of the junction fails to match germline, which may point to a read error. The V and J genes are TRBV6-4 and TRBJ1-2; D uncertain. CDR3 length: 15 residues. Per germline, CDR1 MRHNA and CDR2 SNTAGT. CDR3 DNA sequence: TGTGCCAGCAGAGACTCGGTTACGGGGAGCGATGGCTACACCTTC. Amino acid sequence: CASRDSVTGSDGYTF.